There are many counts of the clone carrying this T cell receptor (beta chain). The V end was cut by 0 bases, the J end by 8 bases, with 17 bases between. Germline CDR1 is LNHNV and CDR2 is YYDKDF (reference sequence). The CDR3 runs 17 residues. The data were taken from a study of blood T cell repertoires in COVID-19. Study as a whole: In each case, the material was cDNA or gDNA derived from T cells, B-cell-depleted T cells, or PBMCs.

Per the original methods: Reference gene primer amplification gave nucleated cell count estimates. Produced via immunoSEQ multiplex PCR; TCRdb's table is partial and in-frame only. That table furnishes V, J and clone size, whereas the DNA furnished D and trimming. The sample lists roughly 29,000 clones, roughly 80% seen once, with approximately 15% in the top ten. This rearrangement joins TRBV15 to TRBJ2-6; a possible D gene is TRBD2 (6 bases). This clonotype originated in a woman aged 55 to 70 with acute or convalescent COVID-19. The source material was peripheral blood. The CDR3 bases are TGTGCCACCAGCAGAGATAGGGGCCTGGGGGGATCCAACGTCCTGACTTTC. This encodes CATSRDRGLGGSNVLTF.